This is a list of T cell receptor beta chains from one sample in a study of T cells in Graves' hyperthyroidism and ophthalmopathy. TCRdb analysed the multiplex PCR reads with MiXCR anew, one entry per CDR3 protein. This table has around 600,000 distinct CDR3 sequences, roughly 15% appearing once. Sample: blood. The receptors here all came from a woman between 50 and 59 years old with Graves' ophthalmopathy. CDR3s include the opening cysteine and the closing phenylalanine or tryptophan. D genes are given only for firm matches. For some rows the clone size is stated as once, few or many, or as a class when expanded; others skip it.

CDR3: CSASQSPFDYGYTF; DNA: TGCAGTGCTAGTCAGTCCCCGTTTGACTATGGCTACACCTTC; length: 14; D: -; J: TRBJ1-2; V: TRBV20-1; size: many
CDR3: CASSYRTGEGNQPQHF; DNA: TGTGCCAGCAGTTACCGGACAGGGGAGGGCAATCAGCCCCAGCATTTT; length: 16; D: TRBD1; J: TRBJ1-5; V: TRBV6-2/TRBV6-3; size: -
CDR3: CASSEGGGAETQYF; DNA: TGTGCCAGCAGTGAAGGGGGAGGGGCAGAGACCCAGTACTTC; length: 14; D: TRBD2; J: TRBJ2-5; V: TRBV2; size: -
CDR3: CASSLVAGRGDTQYF; DNA: TGTGCCAGCAGCTTAGTAGCGGGACGGGGAGATACGCAGTATTTT; length: 15; D: TRBD2; J: TRBJ2-3; V: TRBV7-9; size: -
CDR3: CACSASGIDTGELFF; DNA: TGTGCCTGCTCCGCTAGCGGGATAGACACCGGGGAGCTGTTTTTT; length: 15; D: TRBD2; J: TRBJ2-2; V: TRBV30; size: many
CDR3: CASNRQGDYGYTF; DNA: TGTGCCAGTAACCGACAGGGGGACTATGGCTACACCTTC; length: 13; D: TRBD1; J: TRBJ1-2; V: TRBV19; size: few
CDR3: CASSFGTSNEQFF; DNA: TGTGCCAGCAGCTTCGGGACTAGCAATGAGCAGTTCTTC; length: 13; D: TRBD2; J: TRBJ2-1; V: TRBV7-2; size: many
CDR3: CASSPAGMGYEQYF; DNA: TGCGCCAGCAGCCCAGCGGGGATGGGATACGAGCAGTACTTC; length: 14; D: TRBD2; J: TRBJ2-7; V: TRBV5-1; size: many
CDR3: CASSSLAWDTQYF; DNA: TGTGCCAGCAGCTCCCTTGCATGGGATACGCAGTATTTT; length: 13; D: -; J: TRBJ2-3; V: TRBV7-8; size: many
CDR3: CASSPARDGGELFF; DNA: TGTGCCAGCTCGCCGGCGCGAGACGGCGGGGAGCTGTTTTTT; length: 14; D: -; J: TRBJ2-2; V: TRBV28; size: many
CDR3: CASSSSGLHNEQFF; DNA: TGTGCCAGCAGTTCATCGGGACTACACAATGAGCAGTTCTTC; length: 14; D: TRBD2; J: TRBJ2-1; V: TRBV27; size: few
CDR3: CASKGTGDRYEQYF; DNA: TGTGCCAGCAAGGGGACAGGGGATCGCTACGAGCAGTACTTC; length: 14; D: TRBD1; J: TRBJ2-7; V: TRBV28; size: -
CDR3: CASSPTGGTGGTDTQYF; DNA: TGTGCCAGCAGTCCCACCGGCGGGACAGGGGGCACAGATACGCAGTATTTT; length: 17; D: TRBD1; J: TRBJ2-3; V: TRBV7-2; size: -
CDR3: CATAHSSEGDGYNEQFF; DNA: TGTGCCACCGCACACTCTAGCGAGGGAGATGGCTACAATGAGCAGTTCTTC; length: 17; D: -; J: TRBJ2-1; V: TRBV2; size: many
CDR3: CSVEDEGSSYEQYF; DNA: TGCAGCGTTGAAGATGAGGGAAGCTCCTACGAGCAGTACTTC; length: 14; D: -; J: TRBJ2-7; V: TRBV29-1; size: many
CDR3: CASSSGGNSYEQYF; DNA: TGTGCCAGTAGTTCCGGGGGAAACTCCTACGAGCAGTACTTC; length: 14; D: -; J: TRBJ2-7; V: TRBV19; size: -
CDR3: CATSEPGQPYGYTF; DNA: TGTGCCACCAGTGAACCGGGGCAACCCTATGGCTACACCTTC; length: 14; D: -; J: TRBJ1-2; V: TRBV24-1; size: many
CDR3: CASSGPPSPPDTKYF; DNA: TGTGCCAGCAGTGGGCCTCCGAGCCCTCCAGATACGAAGTATTTT; length: 15; D: -; J: TRBJ2-3; V: TRBV6-2/TRBV6-3; size: once
CDR3: CASSPRTSGTYDTQYF; DNA: TGTGCCAGCAGCCCCCGGACTAGCGGGACATATGATACGCAGTATTTT; length: 16; D: TRBD2; J: TRBJ2-3; V: TRBV7-8; size: many
CDR3: CSANNREYGNYGYTF; DNA: TGCAGTGCTAACAACAGGGAGTATGGTAACTATGGCTACACCTTC; length: 15; D: -; J: TRBJ1-2; V: TRBV20-1; size: many
CDR3: CASSLVTGPMNTEAFF; DNA: TGTGCCAGCAGCTTGGTGACAGGTCCAATGAACACTGAAGCTTTCTTT; length: 16; D: -; J: TRBJ1-1; V: TRBV5-5; size: many
CDR3: CASRKEMTGLLEAFF; DNA: TGTGCCAGCAGGAAGGAAATGACAGGACTACTTGAAGCTTTCTTT; length: 15; D: -; J: TRBJ1-1; V: TRBV6-1; size: many
CDR3: CASSLTLQETQYF; DNA: TGTGCCAGCAGCTTAACGCTCCAAGAGACCCAGTACTTC; length: 13; D: -; J: TRBJ2-5; V: TRBV7-3; size: many
CDR3: CSVVGTAKSTYEQYF; DNA: TGCAGCGTAGTTGGGACAGCCAAATCTACCTACGAGCAGTACTTC; length: 15; D: TRBD1; J: TRBJ2-7; V: TRBV29-1; size: -
CDR3: CASSPRDIMNTEAFF; DNA: TGTGCCAGCAGCCCCCGGGACATTATGAACACTGAAGCTTTCTTT; length: 15; D: -; J: TRBJ1-1; V: TRBV9; size: few
CDR3: CASSLGTSGASYEQYF; DNA: TGTGCCAGCAGCTTGGGGACTAGCGGGGCCTCCTACGAGCAGTACTTC; length: 16; D: TRBD2; J: TRBJ2-7; V: TRBV7-2; size: many
CDR3: CASSLEWDRNSPLHF; DNA: TGTGCCAGCAGCTTAGAGTGGGACCGAAATTCACCCCTCCACTTT; length: 15; D: -; J: TRBJ1-6; V: TRBV7-9; size: -
CDR3: CAWRQGAPTEAFF; DNA: TGTGCCTGGAGACAGGGGGCGCCTACTGAAGCTTTCTTT; length: 13; D: TRBD1; J: TRBJ1-1; V: TRBV30; size: -
CDR3: CASSSRPGPQHF; DNA: TGTGCCAGCAGTTCCCGCCCCGGCCCCCAGCATTTT; length: 12; D: -; J: TRBJ1-5; V: TRBV12-3/TRBV12-4; size: many
CDR3: CASSLIPGLAGYEQYF; DNA: TGTGCCAGCAGCTTAATCCCGGGACTAGCGGGATACGAGCAGTACTTC; length: 16; D: TRBD2; J: TRBJ2-7; V: TRBV5-5; size: -
CDR3: CSARRDGSAGGQDTQYF; DNA: TGCAGTGCTAGAAGGGACGGGTCGGCGGGAGGTCAAGATACGCAGTATTTT; length: 17; D: TRBD2; J: TRBJ2-3; V: TRBV20-1; size: -
CDR3: CATSVVGRAYNEQFF; DNA: TGTGCCACCAGTGTCGTGGGAAGGGCCTACAATGAGCAGTTCTTC; length: 15; D: -; J: TRBJ2-1; V: TRBV24-1; size: few
CDR3: CASGLDEATIVRDTQYF; DNA: TGTGCTAGTGGTTTGGACGAGGCGACAATTGTGAGAGATACGCAGTATTTT; length: 17; D: -; J: TRBJ2-3; V: TRBV12-5; size: -
CDR3: CASSLALSGSYNEQFF; DNA: TGCGCCAGCAGCTTGGCCTTAAGCGGCTCCTACAATGAGCAGTTCTTC; length: 16; D: -; J: TRBJ2-1; V: TRBV5-1; size: -
CDR3: CASSRDVGFAQYF; DNA: TGTGCCAGCAGCCGAGATGTGGGGTTCGCGCAGTATTTT; length: 13; D: -; J: TRBJ2-3; V: TRBV14; size: -
CDR3: CASSYGRYGEQFF; DNA: TGTGCCAGCAGTTACGGACGGTACGGTGAGCAGTTCTTC; length: 13; D: -; J: TRBJ2-1; V: TRBV6-6; size: many
CDR3: CASSLTGTSGSIYEQYF; DNA: TGTGCCAGCAGCTTAACGGGGACTAGCGGGAGTATCTACGAGCAGTACTTC; length: 17; D: TRBD2; J: TRBJ2-7; V: TRBV7-3; size: many
CDR3: CASSLSGTDYGYTF; DNA: TGTGCCAGCAGCTTGTCCGGGACCGACTATGGCTACACCTTC; length: 14; D: -; J: TRBJ1-2; V: TRBV13; size: many
CDR3: CASSYTPSGRAHEQFF; DNA: TGTGCCAGCAGTTACACGCCTAGCGGGAGGGCCCATGAGCAGTTCTTC; length: 16; D: TRBD2; J: TRBJ2-1; V: TRBV6-6; size: many
CDR3: CASSFERGLAGADTQYF; DNA: TGTGCCAGCAGCTTTGAACGGGGACTAGCGGGAGCAGATACGCAGTATTTT; length: 17; D: TRBD2; J: TRBJ2-3; V: TRBV5-6; size: -
CDR3: CASSLVGLGRNEQFF; DNA: TGTGCCAGTAGCCTGGTGGGACTAGGACGTAATGAGCAGTTCTTC; length: 15; D: TRBD2; J: TRBJ2-1; V: TRBV19; size: few
CDR3: CSARGHTDTQYF; DNA: TGCAGTGCTAGAGGCCACACAGATACGCAGTATTTT; length: 12; D: -; J: TRBJ2-3; V: TRBV20-1; size: many
CDR3: CASTPMGNYGYTF; DNA: TGTGCCAGCACCCCTATGGGTAACTATGGCTACACCTTC; length: 13; D: -; J: TRBJ1-2; V: TRBV7-9; size: -
CDR3: CASKIGTGGEQFF; DNA: TGTGCCAGTAAGATAGGGACAGGGGGTGAGCAGTTCTTC; length: 13; D: TRBD1; J: TRBJ2-1; V: TRBV19; size: -
CDR3: CASSNDRVRPQHF; DNA: TGTGCCAGCAGTAACGACAGGGTTCGGCCCCAGCATTTT; length: 13; D: TRBD1; J: TRBJ1-5; V: TRBV6-2/TRBV6-3; size: few
CDR3: CASSLLGQANTEAFF; DNA: TGTGCCAGCAGCTTACTAGGGCAGGCGAACACTGAAGCTTTCTTT; length: 15; D: -; J: TRBJ1-1; V: TRBV7-2; size: many